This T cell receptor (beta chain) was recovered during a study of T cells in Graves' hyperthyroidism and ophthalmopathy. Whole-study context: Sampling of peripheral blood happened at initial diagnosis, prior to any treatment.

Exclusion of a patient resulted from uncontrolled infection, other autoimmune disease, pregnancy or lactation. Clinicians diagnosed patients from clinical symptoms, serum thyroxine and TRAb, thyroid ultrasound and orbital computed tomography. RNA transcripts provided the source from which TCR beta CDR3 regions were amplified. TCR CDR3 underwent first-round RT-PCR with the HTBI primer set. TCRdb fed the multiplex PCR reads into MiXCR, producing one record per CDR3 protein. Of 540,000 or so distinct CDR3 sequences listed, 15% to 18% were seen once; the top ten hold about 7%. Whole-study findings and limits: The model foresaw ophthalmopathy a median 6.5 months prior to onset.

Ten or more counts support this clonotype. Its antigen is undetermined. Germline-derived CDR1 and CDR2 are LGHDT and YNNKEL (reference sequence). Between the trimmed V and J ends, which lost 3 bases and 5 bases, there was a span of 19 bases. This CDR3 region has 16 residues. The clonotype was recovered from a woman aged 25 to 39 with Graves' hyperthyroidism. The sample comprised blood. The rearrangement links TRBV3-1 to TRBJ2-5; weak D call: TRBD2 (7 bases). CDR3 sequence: CASSHPLGGVRETQYF. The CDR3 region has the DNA TGTGCCAGCAGCCACCCCTTAGGGGGGGTGAGGGAGACCCAGTACTTC.